This T cell receptor beta chain comes out of a study of blood T cell repertoires in COVID-19. Study-level information: The United States, Italy and Spain provided the acute and convalescent COVID-19 samples. Sample material is recorded as cDNA or gDNA derived from T cells, B-cell-depleted T cells, or PBMCs.

This clone has only one observation. V shed 4 bases and J 5 bases; nucleotides not matched to a gene: 6. Germline V gene lookup returns CDR1 SGHKS and CDR2 YYEKEE (reference sequence). CDR3 length equals 14 residues. Original handling: The assay estimated nucleated cells by amplifying reference gene primers. Sequenced by immunoSEQ multiplex PCR; TCRdb stores in-frame clones only, minus some. D and trimming come from the DNA, and the V and J calls and clone size come from that table. In the table there are 180,000 or so clones, 85% to 90% of which are singletons. The chain uses TRBV5-5 and TRBJ2-1; 7 bases map to TRBD1. This TCR was recovered from a woman aged 60-70 years with acute or convalescent COVID-19. The source material was peripheral blood. Here the CDR3 DNA reads TGTGCCAGCAGCCAGGGACAGCCACACAATGAGCAGTTCTTC. Its translation is CASSQGQPHNEQFF.